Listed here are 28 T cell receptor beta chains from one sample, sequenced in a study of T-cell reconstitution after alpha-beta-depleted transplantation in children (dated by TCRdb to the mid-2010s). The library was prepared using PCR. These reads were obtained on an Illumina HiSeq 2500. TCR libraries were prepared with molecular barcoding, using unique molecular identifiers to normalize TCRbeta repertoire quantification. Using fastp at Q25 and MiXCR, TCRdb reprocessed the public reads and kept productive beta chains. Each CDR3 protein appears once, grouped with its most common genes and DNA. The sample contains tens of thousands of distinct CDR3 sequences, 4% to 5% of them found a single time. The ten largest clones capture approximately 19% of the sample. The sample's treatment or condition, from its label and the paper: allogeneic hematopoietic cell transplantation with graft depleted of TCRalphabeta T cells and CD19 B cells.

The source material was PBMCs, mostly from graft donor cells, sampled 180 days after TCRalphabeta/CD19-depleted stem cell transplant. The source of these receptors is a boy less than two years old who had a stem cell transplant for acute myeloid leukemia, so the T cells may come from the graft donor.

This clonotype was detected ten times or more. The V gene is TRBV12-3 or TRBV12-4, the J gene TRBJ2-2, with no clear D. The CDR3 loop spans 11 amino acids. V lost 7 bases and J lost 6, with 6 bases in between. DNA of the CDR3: TGTGCCAGCACAGAGCCCGGGGAGCTGTTTTTT. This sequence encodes CASTEPGELFF.

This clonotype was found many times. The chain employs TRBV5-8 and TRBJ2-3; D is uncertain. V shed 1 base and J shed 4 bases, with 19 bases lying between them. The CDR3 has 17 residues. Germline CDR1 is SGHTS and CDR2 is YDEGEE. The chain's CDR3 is CASSLTWATNGPDTQYF. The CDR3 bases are TGTGCCAGCAGCTTGACCTGGGCCACAAACGGGCCAGATACGCAGTATTTT.

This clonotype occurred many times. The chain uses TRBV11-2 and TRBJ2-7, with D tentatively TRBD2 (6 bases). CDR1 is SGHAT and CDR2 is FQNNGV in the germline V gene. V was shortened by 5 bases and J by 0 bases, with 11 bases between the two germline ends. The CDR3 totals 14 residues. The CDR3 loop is CASSPGTFSYEQYV. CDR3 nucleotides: TGTGCCAGCAGCCCCGGGACTTTCTCCTACGAGCAGTACGTC.

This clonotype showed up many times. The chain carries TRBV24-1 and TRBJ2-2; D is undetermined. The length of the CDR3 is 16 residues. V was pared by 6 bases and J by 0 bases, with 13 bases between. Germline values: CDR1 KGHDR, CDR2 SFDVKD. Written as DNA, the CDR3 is TGTGCCACCAGTCTGGCGTCGGGTGCGAACACCGGGGAGCTGTTTTTT. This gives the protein CATSLASGANTGELFF.

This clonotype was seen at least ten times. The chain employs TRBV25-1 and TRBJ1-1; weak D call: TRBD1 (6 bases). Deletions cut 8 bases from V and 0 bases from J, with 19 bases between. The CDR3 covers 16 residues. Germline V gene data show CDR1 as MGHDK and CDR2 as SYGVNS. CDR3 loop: CASRAGASILNTEAFF. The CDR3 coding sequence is TGTGCCAGCCGCGCAGGGGCCTCAATCTTGAACACTGAAGCTTTCTTT.

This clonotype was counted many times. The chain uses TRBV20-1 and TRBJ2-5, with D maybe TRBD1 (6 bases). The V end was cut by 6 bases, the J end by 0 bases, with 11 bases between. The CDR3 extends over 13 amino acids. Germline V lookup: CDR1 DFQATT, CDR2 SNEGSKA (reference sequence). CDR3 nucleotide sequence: TGCAGTGCGACCACAGGGTACCAAGAGACCCAGTACTTC. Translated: CSATTGYQETQYF.

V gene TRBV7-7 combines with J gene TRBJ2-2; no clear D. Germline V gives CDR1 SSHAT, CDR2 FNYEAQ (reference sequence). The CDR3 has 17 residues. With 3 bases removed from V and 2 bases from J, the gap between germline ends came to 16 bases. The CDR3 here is CASSLNQVAANTGELFF. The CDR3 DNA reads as TGTGCCAGCAGCTTGAACCAGGTTGCCGCAAACACCGGGGAGCTGTTTTTT.

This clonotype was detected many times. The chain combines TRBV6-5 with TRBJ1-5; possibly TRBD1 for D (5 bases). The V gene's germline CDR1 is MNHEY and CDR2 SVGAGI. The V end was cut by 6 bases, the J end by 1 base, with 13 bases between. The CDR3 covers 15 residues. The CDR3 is CASSPDRGSNQPQHF. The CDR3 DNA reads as TGTGCCAGCAGCCCCGACAGAGGGAGCAATCAGCCCCAGCATTTT.

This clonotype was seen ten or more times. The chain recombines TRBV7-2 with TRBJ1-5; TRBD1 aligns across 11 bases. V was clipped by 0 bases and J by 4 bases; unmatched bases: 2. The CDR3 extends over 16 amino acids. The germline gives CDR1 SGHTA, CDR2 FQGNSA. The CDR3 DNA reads TGTGCCAGCAGCTTAGCCGGGACAGGGGGAAATCAGCCCCAGCATTTT. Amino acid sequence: CASSLAGTGGNQPQHF.

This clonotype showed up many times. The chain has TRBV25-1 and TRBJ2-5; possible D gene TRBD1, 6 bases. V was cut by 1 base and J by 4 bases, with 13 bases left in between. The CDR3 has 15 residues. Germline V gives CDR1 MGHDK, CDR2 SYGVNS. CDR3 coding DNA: TGTGCCAGCAGTGAATTGGGGGCTGGGCCAGAGACCCAGTACTTC. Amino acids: CASSELGAGPETQYF.

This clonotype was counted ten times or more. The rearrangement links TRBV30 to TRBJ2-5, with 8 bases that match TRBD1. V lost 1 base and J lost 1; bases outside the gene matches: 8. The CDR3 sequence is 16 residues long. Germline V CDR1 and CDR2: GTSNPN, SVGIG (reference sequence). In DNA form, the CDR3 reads TGTGCCTGGAGTGCCTGGACAGGGAGGACCCAAGAGACCCAGTACTTC. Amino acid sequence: CAWSAWTGRTQETQYF. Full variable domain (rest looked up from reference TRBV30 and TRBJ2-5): SQTIHQWPATLVQPVGSPLSLECTVEGTSNPNLYWYRQAAGRGLQLLFYSVGIGQISSEVPQNLSASRPQDRQFILSSKKLLLSDSGFYLCAWSAWTGRTQETQYFGPGTRLLVL.

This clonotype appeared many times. CDR3: CASSTSPGAREQYV. In DNA form, the CDR3 reads TGTGCCAGCAGTACCTCCCCCGGGGCCCGCGAGCAGTACGTC. The chain carries TRBV12-3 or TRBV12-4 and TRBJ2-7; D assignment may be TRBD1 or TRBD2 (5 bases each). The CDR3 spans 14 residues. V gave up 5 bases and J gave up 6 bases, with 17 bases separating them.

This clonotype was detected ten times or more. This CDR3 is CASSPTRTGGSPLHF. DNA for the CDR3: TGTGCCAGCAGCCCCACCCGGACAGGGGGATCACCCCTCCACTTT. The chain employs TRBV7-2 and TRBJ1-6; 10 nucleotides line up with TRBD1. Germline trimming cut 5 bases from V and 10 bases from J; bases unmatched to any gene: 8. Germline CDR1 SGHTA, CDR2 FQGNSA. This CDR3 region has 15 residues.

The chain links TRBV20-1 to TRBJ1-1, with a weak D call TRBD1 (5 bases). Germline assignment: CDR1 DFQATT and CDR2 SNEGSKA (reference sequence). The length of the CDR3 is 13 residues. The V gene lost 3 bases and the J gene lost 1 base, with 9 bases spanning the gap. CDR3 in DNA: TGCAGTGCTAGGGGGGGGGGGAACACTGAAGCTTTCTTT. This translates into CSARGGGNTEAFF.

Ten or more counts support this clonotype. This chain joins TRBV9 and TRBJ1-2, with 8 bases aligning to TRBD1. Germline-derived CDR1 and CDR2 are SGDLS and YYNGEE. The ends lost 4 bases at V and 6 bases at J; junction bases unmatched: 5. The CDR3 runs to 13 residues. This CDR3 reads CASSSTGGHGYTF. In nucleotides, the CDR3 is TGTGCCAGCAGCTCAACAGGGGGGCATGGCTACACCTTC.

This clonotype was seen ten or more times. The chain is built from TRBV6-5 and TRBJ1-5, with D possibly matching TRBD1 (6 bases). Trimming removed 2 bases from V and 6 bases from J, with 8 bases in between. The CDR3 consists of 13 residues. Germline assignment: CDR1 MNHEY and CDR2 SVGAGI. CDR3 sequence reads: CASSYQGTQPQHF. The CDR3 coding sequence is TGTGCCAGCAGTTACCAGGGGACTCAGCCCCAGCATTTT.

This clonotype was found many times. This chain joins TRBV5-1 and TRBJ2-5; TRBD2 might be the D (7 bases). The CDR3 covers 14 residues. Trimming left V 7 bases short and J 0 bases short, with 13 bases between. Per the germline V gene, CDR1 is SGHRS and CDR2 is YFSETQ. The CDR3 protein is CASHGGRYQETQYF. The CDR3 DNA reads TGCGCCAGCCACGGGGGGCGGTACCAAGAGACCCAGTACTTC. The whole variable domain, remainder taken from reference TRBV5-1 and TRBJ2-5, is KAGVTQTPRYLIKTRGQQVTLSCSPISGHRSVSWYQQTPGQGLQFLFEYFSETQRNKGNFPGRFSGRQFSNSRSEMNVSTLELGDSALYLCASHGGRYQETQYFGPGTRLLVL.

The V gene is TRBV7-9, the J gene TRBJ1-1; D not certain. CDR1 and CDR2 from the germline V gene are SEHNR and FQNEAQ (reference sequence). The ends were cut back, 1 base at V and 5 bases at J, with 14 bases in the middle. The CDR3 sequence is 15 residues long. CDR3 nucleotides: TGTGCCAGCAGCTTAGAGTCCGGGGTCCATACTGAAGCTTTCTTT. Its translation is CASSLESGVHTEAFF.

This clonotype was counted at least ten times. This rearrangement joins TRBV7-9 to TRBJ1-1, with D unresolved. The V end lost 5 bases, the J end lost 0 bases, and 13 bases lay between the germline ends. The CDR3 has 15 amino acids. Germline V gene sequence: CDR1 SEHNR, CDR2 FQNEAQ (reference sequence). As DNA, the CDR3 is TGTGCCAGCAGCCCTCTCCTTAATATGAACACTGAAGCTTTCTTT. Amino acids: CASSPLLNMNTEAFF.

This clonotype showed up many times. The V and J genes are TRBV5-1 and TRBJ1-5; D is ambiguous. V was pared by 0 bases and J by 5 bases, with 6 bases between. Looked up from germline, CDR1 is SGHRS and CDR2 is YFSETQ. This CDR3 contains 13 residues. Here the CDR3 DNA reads TGCGCCAGCAGCTTGGCGGTGGATCAGCCCCAGCATTTT. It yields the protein CASSLAVDQPQHF.

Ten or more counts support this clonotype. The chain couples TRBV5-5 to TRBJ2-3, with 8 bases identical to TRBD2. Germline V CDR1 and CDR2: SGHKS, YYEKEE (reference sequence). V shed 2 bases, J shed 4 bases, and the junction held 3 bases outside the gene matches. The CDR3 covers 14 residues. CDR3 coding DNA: TGTGCCAGCAGCTTAAGCGGGGGAGCAGATACGCAGTATTTT. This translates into CASSLSGGADTQYF.

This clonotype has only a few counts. The CDR3 DNA is TGTGCCAGCAGCTTAGGGGCGGGGGGCTACAATGAGCAGTTCTTC. Translated: CASSLGAGGYNEQFF. The chain carries TRBV11-3 and TRBJ2-1; 8 nucleotides match TRBD2. This CDR3 has 15 residues. Germline lookup yields CDR1 SGHNT and CDR2 YENEEA. Trimming took 1 base from V and 3 from J; bases not matched to a gene: 2.

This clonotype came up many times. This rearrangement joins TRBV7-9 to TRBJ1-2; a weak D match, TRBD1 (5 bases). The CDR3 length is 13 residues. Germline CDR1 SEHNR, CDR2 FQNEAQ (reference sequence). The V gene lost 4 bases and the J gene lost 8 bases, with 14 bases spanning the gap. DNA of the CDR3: TGTGCCAGCAGCTCAGGGCCTCAGATAGGCTACACCTTC. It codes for CASSSGPQIGYTF.

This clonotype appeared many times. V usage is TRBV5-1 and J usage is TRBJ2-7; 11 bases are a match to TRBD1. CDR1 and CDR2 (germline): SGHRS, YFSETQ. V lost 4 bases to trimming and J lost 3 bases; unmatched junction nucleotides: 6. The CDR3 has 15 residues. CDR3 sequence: CASSRPGTGGYEQYF. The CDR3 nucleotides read TGCGCCAGCAGCCGACCCGGGACAGGGGGCTACGAGCAGTACTTC.

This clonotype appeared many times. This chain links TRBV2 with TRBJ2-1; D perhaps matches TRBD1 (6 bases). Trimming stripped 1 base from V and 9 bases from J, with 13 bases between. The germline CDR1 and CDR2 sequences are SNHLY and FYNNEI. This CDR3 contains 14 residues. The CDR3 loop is CASSEGLGAAEQFF. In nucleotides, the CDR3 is TGTGCCAGCAGTGAAGGTTTGGGGGCAGCTGAGCAGTTCTTC. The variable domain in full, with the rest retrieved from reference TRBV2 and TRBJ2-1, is EPEVTQTPSHQVTQMGQEVILRCVPISNHLYFYWYRQILGQKVEFLVSFYNNEISEKSEIFDDQFSVERPDGSNFTLKIRSTKLEDSAMYFCASSEGLGAAEQFFGPGTRLTVL.

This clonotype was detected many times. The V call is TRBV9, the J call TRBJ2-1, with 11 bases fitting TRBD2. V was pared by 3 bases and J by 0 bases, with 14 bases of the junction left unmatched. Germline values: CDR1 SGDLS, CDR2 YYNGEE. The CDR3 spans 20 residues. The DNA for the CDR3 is TGTGCCAGCAGCGACAAACCGGGACTAGCGGTCCCGAGCTCCTACAATGAGCAGTTCTTC. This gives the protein CASSDKPGLAVPSSYNEQFF.

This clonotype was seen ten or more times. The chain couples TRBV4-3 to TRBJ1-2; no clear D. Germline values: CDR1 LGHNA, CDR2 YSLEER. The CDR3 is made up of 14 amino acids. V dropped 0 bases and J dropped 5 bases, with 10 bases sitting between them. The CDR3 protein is CASSQETVGYGYTF. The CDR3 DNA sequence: TGCGCCAGCAGCCAAGAGACCGTGGGATATGGCTACACCTTC.

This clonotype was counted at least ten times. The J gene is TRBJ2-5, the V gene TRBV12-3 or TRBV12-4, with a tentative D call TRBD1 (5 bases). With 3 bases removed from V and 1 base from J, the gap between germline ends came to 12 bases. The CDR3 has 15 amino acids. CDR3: CASSFTDSPQETQYF. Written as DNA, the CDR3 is TGTGCCAGCAGTTTCACCGACAGTCCCCAAGAGACCCAGTACTTC.